The 8 T cell receptor beta chains listed next were all sequenced from one sample in a study of neoadjuvant anti-PD-1 for oral cavity cancer (dated by TCRdb to about 2021). This sample's time point label indicates: before neoadjuvant nivolumab. Library method: the immunoSEQ multiplex PCR assay. In TCRdb, the immuneACCESS table is reduced to in-frame sequences with V and J assigned. These tables do not hold every clone; where another copy was compared, an unresolved V gene accounts for under half, and the others remain unexplained. This sample comprises 72,000 or so clones, around four fifths of them detected only once. Roughly 3.4% of the sample lies in the top ten. The sample was PBMCs, taken before nivolumab (anti-PD-1) treatment. The receptors shown here come from a person aged 40-85 years with oral cavity squamous cell carcinoma.

The chain is built from TRBV25-1 and TRBJ1-1; 12 nucleotides align to TRBD1. V lost 1 base to trimming and J lost 5 bases; unmatched junction nucleotides: 5. Germline CDR1 and CDR2: MGHDK and SYGVNS. This CDR3 is 16 amino acids long. CDR3 loop: CASSELGTGGWTEAFF. The CDR3 DNA is TGTGCCAGCAGTGAATTAGGGACAGGGGGCTGGACTGAAGCTTTCTTT. The variable domain in full, with the rest retrieved from reference TRBV25-1 and TRBJ1-1, is EADIYQTPRYLVIGTGKKITLECSQTMGHDKMYWYQQDPGMELHLIHYSYGVNSTEKGDLSSESTVSRIRTEHFPLTLESARPSHTSQYLCASSELGTGGWTEAFFGQGTRLTVV.

This chain links TRBV7-9 with TRBJ2-7; D possibly corresponds to TRBD1 (6 bases). Deletions cut 2 bases from V and 0 bases from J, with 11 bases between. This CDR3 is 15 amino acids long. From germline, CDR1 is SEHNR and CDR2 FQNEAQ (reference sequence). Here the CDR3 DNA reads TGTGCCAGCAGCTTAAGGCAGGGGAGCTCCTACGAGCAGTACTTC. Translation gives CASSLRQGSSYEQYF.

V is TRBV30 and J is TRBJ2-5; D not certain. V was shortened by 5 bases and J by 4 bases, with 8 bases between the two germline ends. The CDR3 has 11 residues. Germline V CDR1 and CDR2: GTSNPN, SVGIG (reference sequence). The CDR3, as DNA: TGTGCCTGGGGGGTAGGAGAGACCCAGTACTTC. It yields the protein CAWGVGETQYF.

The genes are TRBV7-8 and TRBJ2-7; possibly TRBD1 for D (5 bases). V was clipped by 8 bases and J by 9 bases, with 23 bases between them. CDR1 is SGHVS and CDR2 is FQNEAQ in the germline V gene. The CDR3 covers 14 residues. CDR3 sequence reads: CASSIRFGARGQYF. The CDR3 nucleotides read TGTGCCAGCTCAATTAGGTTTGGGGCGCGAGGGCAGTACTTC.

The V and J genes are TRBV30 and TRBJ1-1; D unresolved. The ends were cut back, 3 bases at V and 5 bases at J, with 10 bases in the middle. Germline V lookup: CDR1 GTSNPN, CDR2 SVGIG (reference sequence). The CDR3 totals 12 residues. The CDR3 here is CAWRRVVTEAFF. Written as DNA, the CDR3 is TGTGCCTGGAGAAGGGTGGTTACTGAAGCTTTCTTT.

This chain uses TRBV29-1 with TRBJ2-1; the match to TRBD2 covers 9 bases. In germline, CDR1 is SQVTM, CDR2 ANQGSEA. CDR3 size: 18 residues. Losses at the gene ends were 1 base for V and 0 bases for J; bases not matched to a gene: 10. CDR3 in amino acids: CSVEVAGVFYSSYNEQFF. As DNA, the CDR3 is TGCAGCGTTGAAGTAGCGGGAGTCTTCTATAGCTCCTACAATGAGCAGTTCTTC.

V gene TRBV5-5 combines with J gene TRBJ2-5, with a weak D call TRBD2 (5 bases). CDR1 is SGHKS and CDR2 is YYEKEE in the germline V gene (reference sequence). The V end was cut by 4 bases, the J end by 1 base, with 17 bases between. The CDR3 covers 16 residues. CDR3 loop: CASSNGVGLSQETQYF. CDR3 nucleotides: TGTGCCAGCAGCAACGGCGTAGGACTCAGCCAAGAGACCCAGTACTTC.

The table lists this clone with a few counts. The genes are TRBV10-3 and TRBJ1-1; a weak D match, TRBD1 (5 bases). Germline loops: CDR1 ENHRY, CDR2 SYGVKD. The CDR3 has 12 residues. Trimming cost V 8 bases and J 7 bases, with 14 bases left between them. This chain's CDR3 is CAIGPSTVEAFF. As DNA, the CDR3 is TGTGCCATCGGACCCTCGACAGTTGAAGCTTTCTTT.